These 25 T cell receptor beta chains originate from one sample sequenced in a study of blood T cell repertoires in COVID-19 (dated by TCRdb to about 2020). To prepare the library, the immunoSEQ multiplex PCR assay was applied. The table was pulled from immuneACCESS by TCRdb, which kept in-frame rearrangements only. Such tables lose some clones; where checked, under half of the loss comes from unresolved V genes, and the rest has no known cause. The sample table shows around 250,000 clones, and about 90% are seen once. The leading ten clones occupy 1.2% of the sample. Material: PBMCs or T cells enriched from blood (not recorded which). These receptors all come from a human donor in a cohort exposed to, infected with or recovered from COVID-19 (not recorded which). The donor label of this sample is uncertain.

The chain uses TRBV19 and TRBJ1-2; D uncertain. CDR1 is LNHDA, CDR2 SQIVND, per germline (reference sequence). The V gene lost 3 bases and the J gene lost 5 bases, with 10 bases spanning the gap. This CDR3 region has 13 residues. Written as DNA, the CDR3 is TGTGCCAGTAGTATCGGGGAGCGGTATGGCTACACCTTC. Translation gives CASSIGERYGYTF.

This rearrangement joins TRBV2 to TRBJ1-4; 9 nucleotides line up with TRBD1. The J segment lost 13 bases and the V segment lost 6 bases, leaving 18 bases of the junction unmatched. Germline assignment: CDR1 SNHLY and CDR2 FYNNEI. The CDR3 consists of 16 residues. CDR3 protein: CASSWDRASSRGGLFF. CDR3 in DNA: TGTGCCAGCAGCTGGGACAGGGCGTCGAGTAGGGGGGGACTGTTTTTT. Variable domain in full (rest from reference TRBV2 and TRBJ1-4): EPEVTQTPSHQVTQMGQEVILRCVPISNHLYFYWYRQILGQKVEFLVSFYNNEISEKSEIFDDQFSVERPDGSNFTLKIRSTKLEDSAMYFCASSWDRASSRGGLFFGSGTQLSVL.

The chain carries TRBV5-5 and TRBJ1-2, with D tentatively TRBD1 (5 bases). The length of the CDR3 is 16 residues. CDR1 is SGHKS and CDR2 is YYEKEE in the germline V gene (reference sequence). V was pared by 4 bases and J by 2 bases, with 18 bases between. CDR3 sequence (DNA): TGTGCCAGCAGCCTGGGGCAAGGGGCCCTCAACTATGGCTACACCTTC. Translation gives CASSLGQGALNYGYTF.

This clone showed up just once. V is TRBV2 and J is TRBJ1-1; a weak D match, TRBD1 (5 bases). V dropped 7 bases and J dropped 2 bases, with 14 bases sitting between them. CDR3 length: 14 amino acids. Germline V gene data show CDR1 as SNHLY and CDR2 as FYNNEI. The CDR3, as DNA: TGTGCCAGCACCCTCTCGGGGGTTAACACTGAAGCTTTCTTT. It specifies CASTLSGVNTEAFF.

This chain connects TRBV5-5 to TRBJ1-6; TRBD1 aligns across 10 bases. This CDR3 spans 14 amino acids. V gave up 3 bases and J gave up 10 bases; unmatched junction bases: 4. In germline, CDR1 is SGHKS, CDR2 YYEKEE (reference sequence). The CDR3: CASSYGTGESPLHF. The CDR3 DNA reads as TGTGCCAGCAGCTATGGGACAGGGGAATCACCCCTCCACTTT.

The CDR3: CASSQAHSRAGYGYTF. In DNA, the CDR3 is TGTGCCAGCAGCCAAGCCCACAGCCGGGCGGGCTATGGCTACACCTTC. The chain has TRBV14 and TRBJ1-2, with D uncertain. Trimming took 1 base from V and 4 from J, leaving 16 bases between them. There are 16 residues in the CDR3. From germline, CDR1 is SGHDN and CDR2 FVKESK.

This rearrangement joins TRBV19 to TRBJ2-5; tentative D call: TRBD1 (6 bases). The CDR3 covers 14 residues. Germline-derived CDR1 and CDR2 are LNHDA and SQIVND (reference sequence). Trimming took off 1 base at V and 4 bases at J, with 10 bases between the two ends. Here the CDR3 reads CASSIVGAGETQYF. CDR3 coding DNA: TGTGCCAGTAGTATAGTGGGGGCGGGAGAGACCCAGTACTTC.

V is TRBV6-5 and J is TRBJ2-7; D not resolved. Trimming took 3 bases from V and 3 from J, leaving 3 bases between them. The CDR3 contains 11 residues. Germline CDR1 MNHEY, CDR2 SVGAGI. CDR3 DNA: TGTGCCAGCAGTTATCTCTACGAGCAGTACTTC. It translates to CASSYLYEQYF.

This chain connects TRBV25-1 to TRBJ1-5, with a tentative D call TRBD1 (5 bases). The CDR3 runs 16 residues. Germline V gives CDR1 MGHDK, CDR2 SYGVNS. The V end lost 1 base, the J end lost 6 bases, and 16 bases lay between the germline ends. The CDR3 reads CASSESLGQDGQPQHF. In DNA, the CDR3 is TGTGCCAGCAGTGAATCATTGGGGCAAGACGGTCAGCCCCAGCATTTT.

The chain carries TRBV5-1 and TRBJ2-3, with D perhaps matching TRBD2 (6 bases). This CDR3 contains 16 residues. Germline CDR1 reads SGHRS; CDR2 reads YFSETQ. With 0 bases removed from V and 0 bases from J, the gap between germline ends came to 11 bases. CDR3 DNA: TGCGCCAGCAGCTTGGACGGGGACTCCAGCACAGATACGCAGTATTTT. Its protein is CASSLDGDSSTDTQYF.

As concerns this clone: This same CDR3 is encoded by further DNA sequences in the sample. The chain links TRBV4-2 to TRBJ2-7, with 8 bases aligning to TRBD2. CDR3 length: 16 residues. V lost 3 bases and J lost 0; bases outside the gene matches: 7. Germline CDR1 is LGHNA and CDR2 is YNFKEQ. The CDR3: CASSQGGGGRSYEQYF. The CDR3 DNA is TGTGCCAGCAGCCAGGGGGGCGGGGGGCGCTCCTACGAGCAGTACTTC.

The CDR3 DNA is TGTGCCAGCAGCACGCTGGAGACTGAGCAGTTCTTC. Its translation: CASSTLETEQFF. The chain couples TRBV11-2 to TRBJ2-1, with D unresolved. V was clipped by 5 bases and J by 9 bases, with 11 bases between them. The germline V gene encodes CDR1 SGHAT and CDR2 FQNNGV. CDR3 length equals 12 residues.

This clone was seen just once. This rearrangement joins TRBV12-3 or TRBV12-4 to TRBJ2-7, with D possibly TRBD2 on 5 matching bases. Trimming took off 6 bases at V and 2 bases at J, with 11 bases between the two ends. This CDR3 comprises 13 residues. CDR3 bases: TGTGCCAGCAGGCCGGACTGGACCTACGAGCAGTACTTC. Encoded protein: CASRPDWTYEQYF.

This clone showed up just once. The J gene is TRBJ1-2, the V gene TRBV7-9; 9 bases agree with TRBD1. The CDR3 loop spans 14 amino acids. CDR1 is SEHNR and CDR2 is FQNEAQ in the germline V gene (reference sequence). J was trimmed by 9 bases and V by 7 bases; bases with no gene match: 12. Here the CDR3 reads CASTRRGDRESYTF. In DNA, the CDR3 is TGTGCCAGCACCCGCCGGGGGGACAGGGAAAGCTACACCTTC.

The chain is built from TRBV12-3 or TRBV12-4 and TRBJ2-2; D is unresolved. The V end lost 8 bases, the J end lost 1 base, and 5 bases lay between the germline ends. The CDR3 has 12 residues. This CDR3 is CASPGNTGELFF. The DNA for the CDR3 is TGTGCCAGCCCAGGGAACACCGGGGAGCTGTTTTTT.

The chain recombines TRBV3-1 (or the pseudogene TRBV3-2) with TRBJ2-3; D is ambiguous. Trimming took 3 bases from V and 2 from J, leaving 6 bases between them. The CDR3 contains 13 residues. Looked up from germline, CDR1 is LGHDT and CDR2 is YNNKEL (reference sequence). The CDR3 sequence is CASSHRFTDTQYF. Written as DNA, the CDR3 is TGTGCCAGCAGCCACAGGTTCACAGATACGCAGTATTTT.

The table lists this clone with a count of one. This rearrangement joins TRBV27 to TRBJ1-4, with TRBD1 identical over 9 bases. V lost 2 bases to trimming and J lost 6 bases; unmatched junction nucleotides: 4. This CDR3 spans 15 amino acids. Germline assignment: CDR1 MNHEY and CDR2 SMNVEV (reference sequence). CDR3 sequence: CASSLSGTGYEKLFF. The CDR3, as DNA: TGTGCCAGCAGTTTAAGTGGGACAGGGTATGAAAAACTGTTTTTT. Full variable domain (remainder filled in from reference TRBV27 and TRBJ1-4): EAQVTQNPRYLITVTGKKLTVTCSQNMNHEYMSWYRQDPGLGLRQIYYSMNVEVTDKGDVPEGYKVSRKEKRNFPLILESPSPNQTSLYFCASSLSGTGYEKLFFGSGTQLSVL.

DNA of the CDR3: TGTGCCAGCAGTTATCGACAGGGGTACGAGCAGTACTTC. Protein sequence: CASSYRQGYEQYF. This chain uses TRBV6-2 or TRBV6-3 with TRBJ2-7; TRBD1 matches at 8 bases. The CDR3 is 13 residues long. Germline assignment: CDR1 MNHEY and CDR2 SVGEGT. Germline trimming cut 3 bases from V and 4 bases from J; bases unmatched to any gene: 2.

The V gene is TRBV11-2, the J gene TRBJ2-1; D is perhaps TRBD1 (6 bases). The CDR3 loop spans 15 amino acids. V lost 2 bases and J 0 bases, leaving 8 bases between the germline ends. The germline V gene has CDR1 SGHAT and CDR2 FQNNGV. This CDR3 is CASSLQGSSYNEQFF. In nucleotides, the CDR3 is TGTGCCAGCAGCTTACAGGGGAGCTCCTACAATGAGCAGTTCTTC.

CDR3: CASSLGSQGRNEQFF. CDR3 bases: TGTGCCAGCAGCTTGGGCTCGCAGGGTAGGAATGAGCAGTTCTTC. The rearrangement links TRBV5-4 to TRBJ2-1, with D perhaps matching TRBD1 (5 bases). The CDR3 runs 15 residues. V lost 0 bases and J lost 7, with 14 bases in between. Germline-derived CDR1 and CDR2 are SGHNT and YYREEE (reference sequence).

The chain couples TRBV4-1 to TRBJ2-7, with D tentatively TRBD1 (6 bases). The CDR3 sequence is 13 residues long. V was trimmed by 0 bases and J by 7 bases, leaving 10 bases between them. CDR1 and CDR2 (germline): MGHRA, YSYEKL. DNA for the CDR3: TGCGCCAGCAGCCAAGAAGTGACAGGAGAGCAGTACTTC. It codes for CASSQEVTGEQYF.

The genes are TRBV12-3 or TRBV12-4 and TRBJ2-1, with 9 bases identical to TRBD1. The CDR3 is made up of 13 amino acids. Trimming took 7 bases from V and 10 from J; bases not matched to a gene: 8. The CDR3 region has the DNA TGTGCCAGCATCCCCGGGACAGGGTCCGAGCAGTTCTTC. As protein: CASIPGTGSEQFF.

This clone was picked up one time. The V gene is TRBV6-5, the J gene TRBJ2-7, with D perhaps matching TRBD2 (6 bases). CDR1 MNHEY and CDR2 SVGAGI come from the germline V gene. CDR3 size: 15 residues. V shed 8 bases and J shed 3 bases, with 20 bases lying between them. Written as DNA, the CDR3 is TGTGCCAGCCGTCTCGCCGGGACTGGGAACTACGAGCAGTACTTC. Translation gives CASRLAGTGNYEQYF.

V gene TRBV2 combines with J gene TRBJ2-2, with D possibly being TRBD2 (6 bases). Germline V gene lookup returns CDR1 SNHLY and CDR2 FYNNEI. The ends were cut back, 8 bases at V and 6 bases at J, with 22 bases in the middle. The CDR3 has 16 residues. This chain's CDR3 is CASSPSWQGGPGELFF. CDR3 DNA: TGTGCCAGCTCTCCCTCATGGCAGGGAGGACCCGGGGAGCTGTTTTTT.

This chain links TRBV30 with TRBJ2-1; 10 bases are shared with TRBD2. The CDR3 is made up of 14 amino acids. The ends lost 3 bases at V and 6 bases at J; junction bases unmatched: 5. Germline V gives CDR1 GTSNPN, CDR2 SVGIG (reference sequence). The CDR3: CAWRTLAGTNEQFF. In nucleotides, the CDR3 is TGTGCCTGGAGAACACTAGCGGGGACCAATGAGCAGTTCTTC.